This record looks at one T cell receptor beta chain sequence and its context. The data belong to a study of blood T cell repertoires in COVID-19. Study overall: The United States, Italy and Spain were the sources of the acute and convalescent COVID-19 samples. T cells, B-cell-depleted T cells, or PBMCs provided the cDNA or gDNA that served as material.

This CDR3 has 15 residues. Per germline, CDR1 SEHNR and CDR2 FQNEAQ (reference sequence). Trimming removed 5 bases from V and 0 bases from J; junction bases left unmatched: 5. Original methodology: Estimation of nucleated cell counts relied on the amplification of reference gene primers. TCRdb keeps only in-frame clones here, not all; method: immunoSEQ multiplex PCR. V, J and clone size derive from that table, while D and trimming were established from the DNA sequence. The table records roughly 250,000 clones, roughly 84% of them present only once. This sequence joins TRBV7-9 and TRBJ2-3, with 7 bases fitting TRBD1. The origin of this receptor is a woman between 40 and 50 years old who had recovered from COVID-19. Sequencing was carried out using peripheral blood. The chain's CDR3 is CASSPQGKSTDTQYF. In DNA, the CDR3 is TGTGCCAGCAGCCCACAGGGGAAGAGCACAGATACGCAGTATTTT. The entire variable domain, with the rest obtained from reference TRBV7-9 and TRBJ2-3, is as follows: DTGVSQNPRHKITKRGQNVTFRCDPISEHNRLYWYRQTLGQGPEFLTYFQNEAQLEKSRLLSDRFSAERPKGSFSTLEIQRTEQGDSAMYLCASSPQGKSTDTQYFGPGTRLTVL.